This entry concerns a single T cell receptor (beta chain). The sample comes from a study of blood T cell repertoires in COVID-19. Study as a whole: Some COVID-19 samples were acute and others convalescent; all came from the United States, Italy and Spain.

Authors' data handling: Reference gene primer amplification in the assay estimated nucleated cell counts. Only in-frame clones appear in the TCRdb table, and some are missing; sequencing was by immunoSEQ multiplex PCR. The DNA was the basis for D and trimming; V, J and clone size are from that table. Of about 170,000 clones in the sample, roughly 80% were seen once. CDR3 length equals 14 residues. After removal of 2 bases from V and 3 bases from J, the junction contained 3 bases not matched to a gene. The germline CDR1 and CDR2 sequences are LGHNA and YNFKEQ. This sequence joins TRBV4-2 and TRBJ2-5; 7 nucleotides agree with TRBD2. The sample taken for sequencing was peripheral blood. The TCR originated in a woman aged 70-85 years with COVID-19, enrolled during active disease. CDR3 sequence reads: CASSQYRGEETQYF. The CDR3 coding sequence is TGTGCCAGCAGCCAATATCGGGGGGAAGAGACCCAGTACTTC.